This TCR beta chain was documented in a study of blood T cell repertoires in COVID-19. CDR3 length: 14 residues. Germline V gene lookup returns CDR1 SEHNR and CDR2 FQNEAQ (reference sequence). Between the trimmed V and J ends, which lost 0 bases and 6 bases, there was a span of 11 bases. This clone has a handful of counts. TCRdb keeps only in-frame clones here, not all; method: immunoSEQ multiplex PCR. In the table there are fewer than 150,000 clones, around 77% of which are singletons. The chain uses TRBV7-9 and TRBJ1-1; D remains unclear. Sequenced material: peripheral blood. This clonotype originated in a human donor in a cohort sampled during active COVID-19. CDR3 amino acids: CASSLAPVVPEAFF. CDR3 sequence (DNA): TGTGCCAGCAGCTTAGCCCCGGTCGTCCCTGAAGCTTTCTTT.